This TCR beta chain comes out of a study of T cells after yellow fever vaccination. This clonotype has a count of ten or more. The antigen is not known. Template switching by 5'RACE produced TCR cDNA, adding a universal primer site and UMIs. TCRdb itself ran the 5' RACE reads through MiXCR, one entry per CDR3 protein. The sample lists about 360,000 distinct CDR3 sequences, roughly 6.1% occurring once. Study findings and constraints: The presence of abundant clonotypes contaminating from the bulk population was possible in FACS-sorted repertoires. The booster saw the reappearance of most primary-vaccination clones (roughly 96% CD4, 80% to 90% CD8).

Sequencing used PBMCs, obtained 5 days after the yellow fever booster vaccination. This receptor was taken from a man aged 25-45 years who received the YFV17D yellow fever vaccine.

The CDR3 loop reads CSARRQIGGTSGEQYF. The DNA of the CDR3 is TGCAGTGCTAGAAGACAGATCGGTGGGACTAGCGGCGAGCAGTACTTC. This chain uses TRBV20-1 with TRBJ2-7; 11 positions match TRBD2. CDR1 is DFQATT and CDR2 is SNEGSKA in the germline V gene (reference sequence). The CDR3 length is 16 residues. V gave up 2 bases and J gave up 6 bases; unmatched junction bases: 12.